This T cell receptor beta chain appears in the sequencing data of a study of beta chain features in type 1 diabetes (dated by TCRdb to the late 2010s). Study-wide context: No differences in mean age, gender distribution, total cell number or subset yield were found between patients and healthy donors. Across all samples, around 100 million sorted cells were examined, and cell number per subset correlated strongly with RNA yield. The study compared TCRB repertoires of sorted circulating CD4+ T cell subsets between recently diagnosed type 1 diabetes patients and matched healthy donors. Regulatory and stem cell-like memory subsets were obtained from only 8 patients and about eight healthy donors, while naive and central memory subsets were obtained from all 30 or so donors.

This clone occurred a few times. Its recognized antigen is unknown. The sample holds no much larger clone one base away, and base qualities are not on file. Each donor gave one peripheral blood draw, averaging approximately 0.11 L, which was collected into heparinised tubes. Naive, central memory, regulatory and stem cell-like memory CD4+ T cells were sorted on a BD FACSAria II using a panel including CD45RO, CCR7, CD25, CD127, CD95 and CD27. A purity above 98% was achieved for all sorted populations. PBMCs were isolated right away by Lymphoprep density gradient centrifugation and were stained directly, without culture. So that batch effects would be minimized, each experiment stained and sorted samples in pairs, pairing one healthy donor with one patient. The High Capacity cDNA Reverse Transcription Kit was used to reverse transcribe all of the isolated RNA, meaning that expressed TCRB transcripts were what got sequenced. Deep immunoSEQ sequencing was performed on naive, central memory and regulatory T cell samples, with an average of around 3.5 million total reads per sample. Sorted cells were lysed in RLT buffer, and RNA was extracted using DNase-treated RNeasy Micro or Mini kits according to cell number. Each cell subset was processed on its own to prevent cross-contamination, while patient and healthy donor samples were processed together. Using the immunoSEQ multiplex PCR, TCRB sequences were amplified from cDNA into 87-bp fragments spanning the CDR3 region. Sequencing of the amplicons was done on the Illumina HiSeq platform. The study's processing was this. Synthetic template baselines were used to correct PCR bias computationally, reads within Hamming distance 2 were collapsed together, and singletons that could not be merged were discarded. Reads were aligned against IMGT to assign V, D and J genes, CDR3 length and insertions or deletions at six rearrangement sites. Within each subset, clonotype counts were normalized to sorted cell number, and only after that were true diversity and Gini coefficients computed with the tcR R package. Repertoire sharing was quantified using the overlap coefficient calculated on TCRB nucleotide sequences. As a proxy for the pre-selection repertoire, out-of-frame TCRB sequences from naive cells were analyzed. The immuneACCESS repertoire file appears here via TCRdb, limited to in-frame rearrangements. These files lack a portion of the clones; in checked studies, under half of the deficit traces to unresolved V genes, and the cause of the others is not known. Clonal size and the V and J genes are those of that table, whereas D and trimming came from the DNA. Present in this sample are 550,000 to 850,000 clones, roughly an eighth of which were seen just once. About 0.02% of the sample belongs to the ten largest clones.

The V end loses 11 bases and the J end loses 5 bases, and a stretch of 13 bases separates them. For CDR1 and CDR2, the germline V gene lists SNHLY and FYNNEI. Taken from cysteine to phenylalanine, the CDR3 has 13 residues. The only DNA kept is the CDR3, 39 bases in frame from the first base. Overall results and qualifications from the work: Because cDNA was sequenced instead of genomic DNA, highly expressing activated cells could be over-represented, though the groups showed no difference in activation or CD3 levels. Naive, central memory and regulatory TCRB repertoires appeared to be more similar among patients than among healthy donors. A moderate but significant shortening of TCRB CDR3 length was observed in type 1 diabetes patients in all four CD4+ subsets. Shorter templates might have been favored by PCR, but patient and control samples were amplified and corrected together, so both groups would have been affected equally by any skew. At VDJ recombination sites, type 1 diabetes patients had fewer insertions and more deleted nucleotides, which implies abnormalities in thymic rearrangement. Because the HLA sub-analyses included only small numbers of individuals, any influence of HLA type on TCRB rearrangement was left unresolved.

The chain is encoded by TRBV2 joined to TRBJ1-6, with TRBD1 as a weak D call on 5 bases. The sequence was obtained from a man younger than 35 with type 1 diabetes. The material sequenced was naive CD4+ T cells from blood. Read against the paper, the sample's cell subset or site label means: true naive CD4+ T cells. CDR3 loop: CAGADTNNSPLHF. The bases are TGTGCCGGTGCGGACACCAATAATTCACCCCTCCACTTT. Reference TRBV2 and TRBJ1-6 proteins supply the regions before and after the CDR3; the full variable domain is: EPEVTQTPSHQVTQMGQEVILRCVPISNHLYFYWYRQILGQKVEFLVSFYNNEISEKSEIFDDQFSVERPDGSNFTLKIRSTKLEDSAMYFCAGADTNNSPLHFGNGTRLTVT.